This T cell receptor beta chain was captured by sequencing in a study of CD8 T cell repertoires and HIV-1 epitope variants. The overall study: Each of Twenty-five Gag and Nef epitope peptides stimulated a separate culture.

Method: immunoSEQ multiplex PCR; TCRdb's copy keeps in-frame clones and lacks some. The sample lists some 100,000 clones, just under 75% seen once, with roughly 26% in the top ten. V lost 1 base and J lost 8, with 11 bases in between. CDR1 and CDR2 from the germline V gene are SEHNR and FQNEAQ (reference sequence). This CDR3 has 14 residues. Study-wide points: Most of the nine antigen-specific clonotypes appeared cross-reactive to autologous or escape variants. About five clonotypes recognized Nef KF9, one HW9, none TAALDMSHF.

Comments on this clone: Its antigen is still unknown.

This TCR derives from a male donor with HIV. What was sequenced was uncultured baseline CD8+ T cells from peripheral blood mononuclear cells (PBMCs). The V and J genes are TRBV7-9 and TRBJ1-4; D is ambiguous. CDR3 DNA sequence: TGTGCCAGCAGCTTAGGCCCCGCCGGGGAAAAACTGTTTTTT. Translated: CASSLGPAGEKLFF. Full variable domain (missing parts from reference TRBV7-9 and TRBJ1-4): DTGVSQNPRHKITKRGQNVTFRCDPISEHNRLYWYRQTLGQGPEFLTYFQNEAQLEKSRLLSDRFSAERPKGSFSTLEIQRTEQGDSAMYLCASSLGPAGEKLFFGSGTQLSVL.